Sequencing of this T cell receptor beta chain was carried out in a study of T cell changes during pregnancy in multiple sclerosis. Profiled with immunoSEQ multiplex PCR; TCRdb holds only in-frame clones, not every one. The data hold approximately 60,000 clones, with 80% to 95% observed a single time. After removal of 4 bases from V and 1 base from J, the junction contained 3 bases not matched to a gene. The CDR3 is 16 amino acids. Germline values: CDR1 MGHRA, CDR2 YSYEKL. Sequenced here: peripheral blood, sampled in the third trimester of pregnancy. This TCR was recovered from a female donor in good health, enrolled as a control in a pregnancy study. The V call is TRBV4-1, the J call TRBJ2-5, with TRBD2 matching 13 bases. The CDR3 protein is CASSLTSGGAQETQYF. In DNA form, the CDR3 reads TGCGCCAGCAGCCTTACTAGCGGGGGGGCCCAAGAGACCCAGTACTTC.